This TCR beta chain derives from a study of blood T cells in healthy people across ages. Sample-barcoded 5' priming and a J-beta primer mix drove a second PCR of about 6 to 12 cycles. Individual samples furnished no less than 3 million CDR3-containing paired-end reads apiece. TCRdb redid the calling of the 5' RACE reads with MiXCR, one entry per CDR3 protein. Here the sample spans about 1.6 million distinct CDR3 sequences, 30% to 35% being singletons. This clonotype was counted between two and nine times. Samples had at least 7 million PBMCs isolated from them. Per sample, extraction of total RNA gave at least 5.5 micrograms in every case. This TCR derives from a woman in her thirties in good health. Sequencing was performed on blood.

CDR3: CSAPPGLAGYEQYF. In DNA, the CDR3 is TGCAGTGCTCCCCCGGGACTAGCGGGGTACGAGCAGTACTTC. The chain carries TRBV20-1 and TRBJ2-7; the match to TRBD2 covers 13 bases. The CDR3 runs to 14 residues. The V segment lost 5 bases and the J segment 4 bases; nucleotides outside the gene matches: 5. Germline V gene data show CDR1 as DFQATT and CDR2 as SNEGSKA (reference sequence).